This T cell receptor (beta chain) was captured in a study of cytomegalovirus exposure and HLA in healthy donors. V lost 2 bases and J 3 bases, leaving 4 bases between the germline ends. The CDR3 is 11 residues long. Germline CDR1 DFQATT, CDR2 SNEGSKA (reference sequence). Details on this clone: Antigen: not known.

Both 60 Vbeta primers and 13 Jbeta primers went into the PCR. Profiled with immunoSEQ multiplex PCR; TCRdb holds only in-frame clones, not every one. The sample yields about 43,000 clones, approximately 47% seen once. General study findings and limits: Serostatus for CMV was the only available immune exposure information. Most TCRs appeared rarely, but some public TCRs recurred in many donors. Another analysis was done later, and it associated 15,000 or so TCR beta sequences with HLA alleles at 0.05 false discovery rate.

This sequence joins TRBV20-1 and TRBJ1-2; D is undetermined. The receptor comes from a man aged 60 to 69 in good health and CMV-seronegative. Specimen: PBMCs. This CDR3 is CSARTDYGYTF. CDR3 nucleotides: TGCAGTGCTAGAACGGACTATGGCTACACCTTC.